These 7 T cell receptor beta chains were sequenced from one sample in a study of blood T cells in healthy people across ages. A J-beta primer mix and a sample-barcoded 5' primer were used in a second PCR of about 7 to 11 cycles. TCRdb passed the 5' RACE reads through MiXCR, listing each CDR3 protein once. The sample shows 650,000 to 700,000 distinct CDR3 sequences, less than 40% of them seen only once. Input material: blood. These receptors came from an elderly woman in good health.

This clonotype was counted ten times or more. CDR3 in DNA: TGTGCCAGCAGCTCCCTAGCGGGGGAGACAGCCTACGAGCAGTACTTC. This codes for CASSSLAGETAYEQYF. This chain joins TRBV7-3 and TRBJ2-7; 10 bases are a match to TRBD2. The CDR3 has 16 residues. Germline loops: CDR1 SGHTA, CDR2 FQGTGA. Germline trimming cut 4 bases from V and 2 bases from J; bases unmatched to any gene: 8.

This clonotype was seen more than once but under ten times. The genes are TRBV7-2 and TRBJ1-1; 8 positions match TRBD1. This CDR3 region has 16 residues. V gave up 5 bases and J gave up 1 base; unmatched junction bases: 9. Germline lookup yields CDR1 SGHTA and CDR2 FQGNSA. The CDR3 nucleotides are TGTGCCAGCAGCACCAGGACAGGGTATGGGAACACTGAAGCTTTCTTT. It translates to CASSTRTGYGNTEAFF.

This clonotype was counted many times. The rearrangement joins TRBV5-4 to TRBJ2-1; the D gene is possibly TRBD1 (5 bases). The CDR3 has 13 residues. V lost 10 bases, J lost 9 bases, and 20 bases lay in between. Germline V gives CDR1 SGHNT, CDR2 YYREEE (reference sequence). Here the CDR3 reads CADHDGHLTEQFF. The CDR3 DNA is TGTGCCGACCATGATGGACACCTAACTGAGCAGTTCTTC.

The chain couples TRBV4-1 to TRBJ1-3, with D perhaps TRBD1 (5 bases). The CDR3 is made up of 16 amino acids. Germline V gene lookup returns CDR1 MGHRA and CDR2 YSYEKL. The V gene lost 0 bases and the J gene lost 2 bases, with 11 bases spanning the gap. CDR3 protein: CASSQDGGTAGNTIYF. The CDR3 bases are TGCGCCAGCAGCCAAGATGGGGGGACTGCTGGAAACACCATATATTTT.

As to this clonotype: The conserved closing phenylalanine or tryptophan is absent in this CDR3, likely reflecting a read error. The DNA is omitted, as the CDR3 cannot be located on it reliably, and the CDR3 follows TCRdb's listing. The chain couples TRBV5-1 to TRBJ2-1; the table's D call, TRBD1, has no DNA check behind it. Ends included, the CDR3 has 15 residues. Germline CDR1 and CDR2: SGHRS and YFSETQ. The CDR3 sequence is CASSLEGGDGCTFGS.

This clonotype occurred many times. The chain uses TRBV5-1 and TRBJ2-1; 12 bases map to TRBD1. Trimming at V came to 4 bases and at J to 8 bases, leaving 10 bases not matched to a gene. The germline CDR1 and CDR2 sequences are SGHRS and YFSETQ. This CDR3 region has 16 residues. CDR3 DNA sequence: TGCGCCAGCAGCCCCCGGGGGACAGGGGGCTGGGATGAGCAGTTCTTC. This encodes CASSPRGTGGWDEQFF.

There are a few counts of this clonotype. The rearrangement joins TRBV29-1 to TRBJ1-2, with D maybe TRBD1 (6 bases). CDR1 is SQVTM, CDR2 ANQGSEA, per germline. There are 13 residues in the CDR3. V lost 3 bases and J 3 bases, leaving 11 bases between the germline ends. CDR3 loop: CSVEGGWDYGYTF. The CDR3 DNA reads TGCAGCGTTGAGGGGGGCTGGGACTATGGCTACACCTTC.